The present entry profiles one T cell receptor beta chain with its context. This entry is derived from a study of T cell changes during pregnancy in multiple sclerosis. Data came from immunoSEQ multiplex PCR; TCRdb stores just in-frame clones and leaves some out. Of around 56,000 clones in the sample, around nine tenths were seen once. Trimming took 3 bases from V and 0 from J, leaving 11 bases between them. Germline loops: CDR1 SEHNR, CDR2 FQNEAQ (reference sequence). The CDR3 has 15 amino acids. The TCR originated in a female donor in good health, enrolled as a control in a pregnancy study. This sample comprised peripheral blood, obtained in the first trimester of pregnancy. This chain links TRBV7-9 with TRBJ1-2; D perhaps matches TRBD1 (5 bases). CDR3 protein: CASSLEGATNYGYTF. DNA of the CDR3: TGTGCCAGCAGCTTGGAAGGGGCGACTAACTATGGCTACACCTTC. Variable domain in full (rest from reference TRBV7-9 and TRBJ1-2): DTGVSQNPRHKITKRGQNVTFRCDPISEHNRLYWYRQTLGQGPEFLTYFQNEAQLEKSRLLSDRFSAERPKGSFSTLEIQRTEQGDSAMYLCASSLEGATNYGYTFGSGTRLTVV.